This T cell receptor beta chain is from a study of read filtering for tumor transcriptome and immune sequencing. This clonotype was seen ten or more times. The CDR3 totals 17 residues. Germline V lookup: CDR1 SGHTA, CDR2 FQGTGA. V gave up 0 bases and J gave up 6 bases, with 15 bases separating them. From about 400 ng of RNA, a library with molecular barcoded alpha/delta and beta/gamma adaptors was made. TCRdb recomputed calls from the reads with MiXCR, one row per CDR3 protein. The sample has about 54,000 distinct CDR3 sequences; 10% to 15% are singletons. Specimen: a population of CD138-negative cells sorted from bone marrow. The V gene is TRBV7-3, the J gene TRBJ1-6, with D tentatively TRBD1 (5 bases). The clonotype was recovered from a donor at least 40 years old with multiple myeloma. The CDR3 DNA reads TGTGCCAGCAGCTTAACCCCGCAGGGTGTCGGTAATTCACCCCTCCACTTT. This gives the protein CASSLTPQGVGNSPLHF.